This T cell receptor (beta chain) was captured in a study of blood T cells in healthy people across ages (dated by TCRdb to 2014 to 2015). At the level of the whole study: In model experiments, template switching captured about one uniquely barcoded TCR beta cDNA molecule for every two T cells. To track age-related changes in TCR beta repertoire diversity, the study relied on deep sequencing normalized with unique cDNA molecular identifiers. Donors were grouped into four age groups: young (average approximately 15 years), middle-aged (over 35), aged (around 60) and long-lived (about 82). Donors of different ages were randomly distributed across sequencing lanes to avoid experimental bias. The study analyzed two additional independent replicas of 1 million unique cDNA reads from the same blood draw for two donors, one aged 18 to 29 and one aged 80 or older.

The roughly 39 donors, aged roughly 6 to 95 years, were systemically healthy Caucasian individuals from Russia. Around 9.7 milliliters of peripheral blood were collected from each donor into EDTA-treated Vacutainer tubes. Ficoll-Paque density-gradient centrifugation was used to isolate PBMCs, with at least 7 million per sample. Total RNA, at least 6 micrograms per sample, was extracted from PBMCs with Trizol reagent. For every donor, flow cytometry on a PBMC aliquot measured the percentage of naive CD45RAhigh/CD27high T cells. A note on this clonotype: Its antigen remains unidentified. Base qualities are missing; no much larger clone stands one base away.

The germline V gene gives CDR1 as SNHLY and CDR2 as FYNNEI. Deletion took 10 bases off V and 7 bases off J, with a span of 17 bases between the germline ends. The CDR3 runs 12 residues from the cysteine to the phenylalanine. Only CDR3 DNA is held: 36 bases, read in frame from base 1. Overall study outcomes, separate from this receptor: A strong correlation was found between observed TCR beta diversity and the percentage of naive T cells measured by flow cytometry. Observed TCR beta diversity per million T cells fell roughly linearly with age, and a significant reduction was already apparent by age around 39. Compared with the aged group, the long-lived group had more naive CD4+ T cells, fewer expanded clones and increased TCR diversity, a pattern suggesting age selection. Estimates of total diversity from one million sequenced T cells were regarded as lower bounds and underestimates. Because donor CMV infection status was unknown, age-related changes in expanded clonotypes were potentially confounded. Since profiling was done on bulk unsorted PBMCs, naive and antigen-experienced compartments could not be conclusively compared.

Library method: 5' RACE. Reads for this sample came from an Illumina HiSeq 2500. A second PCR of about 6 to 11 cycles was run with a J-beta primer mix and a sample-barcoded 5' primer. A unique molecular identifier was introduced onto each TCR beta cDNA molecule by a template-switch 5' adaptor carrying 12 random nucleotides. At least 2.5 million CDR3-containing paired-end reads were obtained from each sample. All of the RNA was converted into first-strand cDNA using the Mint cDNA synthesis kit, with a TRBC-specific oligonucleotide serving as the primer. After uracil-DNA glycosylase treatment, a first 18-cycle PCR used universal primers M1SS and BC2_uni_R on all cDNA. In the source study's methods: Each sample was normalized by randomly selecting 1 million high-quality reads, each carrying a distinct molecular identifier. Reads with shared molecular identifiers were discarded instead of being binned into consensus sequences. MiTCR, set to a Q25 quality threshold and the strictest error-elimination algorithm, was used for CDR3 identification, clonotype clustering and error correction. Lower-bound total TCR beta diversity was estimated with a nonparametric unseen species model using Euler transformation. Starting from the raw public reads, TCRdb applied fastp trimming at Q25, assembled clones with MiXCR and retained in-frame beta chains. Every CDR3 protein is listed once, alongside the most common genes and DNA of its rows. TCRdb, not the original authors, processed these V and J calls. This sample holds roughly 800,000 distinct CDR3 sequences; roughly 34% were observed only once. The top ten clones comprise over 10% of the sample.

The sequence joins TRBV2 to TRBJ2-7, with the D call tentatively TRBD1 or TRBD2, each fitting 6 bases. Sequenced input: blood. The sequence was collected from a man between 18 and 35 years old in good health. At the DNA level, the sequence is TGTGCCACCAAGGGGGGACGTGATGAGCAGTACTTC. Its amino acids are CATKGGRDEQYF.